This TCR beta chain came from a study of prognosis after radiotherapy for stage I lung cancer. Whole-study findings and limits: Patients with distant metastases had lower Shannon entropy after stereotactic body radiation therapy.

Trimming removed 7 bases from V and 6 bases from J, with 15 bases in between. Germline CDR1 and CDR2: SEHNR and FQNEAQ (reference sequence). The CDR3 covers 13 residues. By sample fraction, this clonotype is medium-sized (0.01 to 0.1%). Antigen specificity is unknown. Two-round multiplex PCR on genomic DNA was the method by which TCR beta CDR3 was amplified. First-round PCR, the initial amplification, used primers specific to each TRBV and TRBJ gene. TCRdb redid the calling of the multiplex PCR reads with MiXCR, one entry per CDR3 protein. The sample carries roughly 14,000 distinct CDR3 sequences, 25% to 40% recorded once.

The specimen comprised PBMCs, sampled before or after stereotactic body radiation therapy (not recorded which). This receptor was identified in a donor aged 50 or older with non-small cell lung cancer. V and J are TRBV7-9 and TRBJ1-2; D not certain. The CDR3 spells CASTWAAANGYTF. The CDR3 DNA reads TGTGCCAGCACTTGGGCGGCCGCAAATGGCTACACCTTC. Using reference TRBV7-9 and TRBJ1-2 for the parts outside the CDR3, the full variable domain is DTGVSQNPRHKITKRGQNVTFRCDPISEHNRLYWYRQTLGQGPEFLTYFQNEAQLEKSRLLSDRFSAERPKGSFSTLEIQRTEQGDSAMYLCASTWAAANGYTFGSGTRLTVV.